This T cell receptor beta chain was recovered during a study of cytomegalovirus exposure and HLA in healthy donors. Study outcomes and limitations: Cytomegalovirus-associated TCR beta chains were listed, numbering approximately 150.

These donors, healthy bone marrow donors, were studied. Researchers ran the PCR with 60 Vbeta and 13 Jbeta primers. TCRdb keeps only in-frame clones here, not all; method: immunoSEQ multiplex PCR. Of approximately 98,000 clones detected, over 65% appear once; the ten largest clones hold roughly 1.8%. The CDR3 has 13 residues. V lost 2 bases and J lost 7, with 13 bases in between. Germline values: CDR1 SGHNT, CDR2 YYREEE (reference sequence). A note on this clone: Its specificity is not known.

V and J are TRBV5-4 and TRBJ2-7, with a weak D call TRBD2 (6 bases). Sequencing input: PBMCs. This clonotype originated in a male donor in good health and CMV-seronegative. The CDR3 DNA sequence: TGTGCCAGCAGCTTTACGGGAGTAGGTGAGCAGTACTTC. It yields the protein CASSFTGVGEQYF.